The 28 T cell receptor beta chains in this list originate from one sample, sequenced in a study of T cell repertoires and HLA-DP antigens. No cognate antigen is known for these TCRs. Only in-frame clones appear in the TCRdb table, and some are missing; sequencing was by immunoSEQ multiplex PCR. The sample lists fewer than 75,000 clones, over 75% occurring once. The sample comprised CD4+ T cells from PBMCs. The receptors shown here come from a man between 60 and 70 years old in good health and CMV-seronegative.

The chain has TRBV2 and TRBJ2-2, with 14 nucleotides matching TRBD2. Per the germline V gene, CDR1 is SNHLY and CDR2 is FYNNEI. V lost 4 bases and J lost 7; bases outside the gene matches: 8. The CDR3 totals 17 residues. The CDR3: CASSAGTSGSGVGELFF. The CDR3 bases are TGTGCCAGCAGTGCCGGGACTAGCGGGAGTGGGGTCGGGGAGCTGTTTTTT.

The chain employs TRBV7-9 and TRBJ2-3; no reliable D call. Per the germline V gene, CDR1 is SEHNR and CDR2 is FQNEAQ (reference sequence). V was shortened by 4 bases and J by 2 bases, with 4 bases between the two germline ends. The CDR3 extends over 12 amino acids. The chain's CDR3 is CASSSTTDTQYF. The CDR3 DNA sequence: TGTGCCAGCAGCTCTACCACAGATACGCAGTATTTT. The full variable domain, with the rest looked up from reference TRBV7-9 and TRBJ2-3, is DTGVSQNPRHKITKRGQNVTFRCDPISEHNRLYWYRQTLGQGPEFLTYFQNEAQLEKSRLLSDRFSAERPKGSFSTLEIQRTEQGDSAMYLCASSSTTDTQYFGPGTRLTVL.

The chain combines TRBV5-1 with TRBJ1-1; D gene unclear. Trimming took 1 base from V and 1 from J, leaving 8 bases between them. CDR3 length: 14 residues. Germline loops: CDR1 SGHRS, CDR2 YFSETQ. The CDR3 region has the DNA TGCGCCAGCAGCTTGCGTACAGCGAACACTGAAGCTTTCTTT. Encoded protein: CASSLRTANTEAFF.

The genes are TRBV7-2 and TRBJ2-7, with 8 bases lining up with TRBD1. There are 13 residues in the CDR3. J lost 7 bases, V lost 3 bases, and 5 bases had no gene match. Germline V gene sequence: CDR1 SGHTA, CDR2 FQGNSA. The CDR3 bases are TGTGCCAGCAGCTTTCAGGGGGCGGGTGAGCAGTACGTC. This encodes CASSFQGAGEQYV.

The V and J genes are TRBV7-2 and TRBJ1-5, with 7 positions matching TRBD1. The CDR3 is made up of 14 amino acids. Per germline, CDR1 SGHTA and CDR2 FQGNSA. Losses at the gene ends were 4 bases for V and 5 bases for J; bases not matched to a gene: 5. The DNA of the CDR3 is TGTGCCAGCAGCTCCGGGACAGCTTATCAGCCCCAGCATTTT. Protein: CASSSGTAYQPQHF.

The chain joins TRBV7-9 to TRBJ1-1; D remains ambiguous. The CDR3 contains 14 residues. V shed 2 bases and J shed 0 bases, with 7 bases lying between them. Germline lookup yields CDR1 SEHNR and CDR2 FQNEAQ (reference sequence). CDR3 DNA sequence: TGTGCCAGCAGCTTATCCGGCATGAACACTGAAGCTTTCTTT. Amino acids: CASSLSGMNTEAFF.

The V gene is TRBV19, the J gene TRBJ1-2; D gene ambiguous. The germline gives CDR1 LNHDA, CDR2 SQIVND (reference sequence). V lost 7 bases and J lost 5, with 17 bases in between. The CDR3 is made up of 14 amino acids. CDR3 in amino acids: CASTPGGGRYGYTF. As DNA, the CDR3 is TGTGCCAGTACCCCAGGAGGAGGTCGATATGGCTACACCTTC. Drawing the rest from reference TRBV19 and TRBJ1-2, the complete variable domain is DGGITQSPKYLFRKEGQNVTLSCEQNLNHDAMYWYRQDPGQGLRLIYYSQIVNDFQKGDIAEGYSVSREKKESFPLTVTSAQKNPTAFYLCASTPGGGRYGYTFGSGTRLTVV.

This clone has a single count. The rearrangement joins TRBV19 to TRBJ1-1; D gene uncertain. Trimming left V 5 bases short and J 2 bases short, with 21 bases between. The germline V gene has CDR1 LNHDA and CDR2 SQIVND (reference sequence). The length of the CDR3 is 17 residues. CDR3 nucleotides: TGTGCCAGTAGTTTTTCATCTCCCCCCAGGACCAACACTGAAGCTTTCTTT. This encodes CASSFSSPPRTNTEAFF. The variable domain in full, with the rest retrieved from reference TRBV19 and TRBJ1-1, is DGGITQSPKYLFRKEGQNVTLSCEQNLNHDAMYWYRQDPGQGLRLIYYSQIVNDFQKGDIAEGYSVSREKKESFPLTVTSAQKNPTAFYLCASSFSSPPRTNTEAFFGQGTRLTVV.

The rearrangement uses TRBV5-6 and TRBJ2-5, with D perhaps TRBD2 (6 bases). Germline loops: CDR1 SGHDT, CDR2 YYEEEE. This CDR3 contains 15 residues. V was cut by 7 bases and J by 2 bases, with 18 bases left in between. The CDR3 protein is CASRPLGGRQETQYF. The CDR3 nucleotides read TGTGCCAGCCGCCCCCTGGGAGGCCGTCAAGAGACCCAGTACTTC.

The chain couples TRBV27 to TRBJ1-2; D is ambiguous. The CDR3 covers 15 residues. Trimming left V 11 bases short and J 2 bases short, with 21 bases between. Germline CDR1 and CDR2: MNHEY and SMNVEV (reference sequence). The CDR3 DNA follows: TGTGCCGCCAAGGCCCCCAGGACGGGAAACTATGGCTACACCTTC. Amino acid sequence: CAAKAPRTGNYGYTF.

This chain links TRBV19 with TRBJ1-2, with TRBD1 identical over 7 bases. The V segment lost 3 bases and the J segment 2 bases; nucleotides outside the gene matches: 9. The CDR3 has 16 residues. CDR1 and CDR2 (germline): LNHDA, SQIVND (reference sequence). The CDR3 DNA follows: TGTGCCAGTAGTATCACCCGGGACAGTGCGAACTATGGCTACACCTTC. Amino acids: CASSITRDSANYGYTF.

The rearrangement joins TRBV27 to TRBJ1-1; 7 nucleotides line up with TRBD1. The ends lost 7 bases at V and 0 bases at J; junction bases unmatched: 11. The germline gives CDR1 MNHEY, CDR2 SMNVEV (reference sequence). The CDR3 contains 16 residues. The CDR3 loop reads CASTRDRLSMNTEAFF. CDR3 DNA: TGTGCCAGCACCCGGGACAGACTCTCCATGAACACTGAAGCTTTCTTT.

Here the CDR3 reads CASKSHSKSNYGYTF. The CDR3 DNA follows: TGTGCCAGCAAGTCCCACAGCAAATCTAACTATGGCTACACCTTC. This chain joins TRBV5-4 and TRBJ1-2; D gene unclear. Per germline, CDR1 SGHNT and CDR2 YYREEE (reference sequence). The CDR3 has 15 amino acids. V was trimmed by 6 bases and J by 0 bases, leaving 15 bases between them.

V gene TRBV7-2 combines with J gene TRBJ2-1; 9 nucleotides agree with TRBD2. V dropped 4 bases and J dropped 5; count of bases not matched to a gene: 6. The CDR3 length is 15 residues. Germline CDR1 reads SGHTA; CDR2 reads FQGNSA. CDR3 in amino acids: CASSSRVAGDNEQFF. In nucleotides, the CDR3 is TGTGCCAGCAGCTCCCGGGTAGCGGGGGACAATGAGCAGTTCTTC.

This rearrangement joins TRBV10-3 to TRBJ1-2, with a tentative D call TRBD1 (5 bases). Deletions cut 7 bases from V and 6 bases from J, with 9 bases between. This CDR3 region has 11 residues. Germline CDR1 reads ENHRY; CDR2 reads SYGVKD. The CDR3 protein is CAITGGDGYTF. The CDR3 nucleotides read TGTGCCATCACGGGAGGGGATGGCTACACCTTC.

The chain recombines TRBV6-1 with TRBJ1-1; the D gene is possibly TRBD1 (6 bases). V gave up 6 bases and J gave up 0 bases, with 11 bases separating them. There are 14 residues in the CDR3. The germline V gene has CDR1 MNHNS and CDR2 SASEGT. In nucleotides, the CDR3 is TGTGCCAGCAGAGCCGGGACACTGAACACTGAAGCTTTCTTT. It translates to CASRAGTLNTEAFF.

The rearrangement links TRBV30 to TRBJ2-5, with 9 bases that match TRBD2. V trimming: 5 bases; J trimming: 2 bases; junction bases outside the gene matches: 3. The CDR3 covers 13 residues. Germline V lookup: CDR1 GTSNPN, CDR2 SVGIG (reference sequence). The CDR3 nucleotides read TGTGCCTGGGAGCGGGGGGATCAAGAGACCCAGTACTTC. It specifies CAWERGDQETQYF.

CDR3 amino acids: CASSSAGSYYEQYV. In DNA, the CDR3 is TGTGCCAGCAGCTCCGCTGGGTCCTACTACGAGCAGTACGTC. V usage is TRBV5-4 and J usage is TRBJ2-7; D is ambiguous. Germline V gene lookup returns CDR1 SGHNT and CDR2 YYREEE (reference sequence). CDR3 length: 14 amino acids. V dropped 3 bases and J dropped 3 bases, with 13 bases sitting between them.

This clone was detected only a few times. The J gene is TRBJ2-6, the V gene TRBV29-1, with a weak D call TRBD2 (6 bases). V was shortened by 6 bases and J by 0 bases, with 9 bases between the two germline ends. This CDR3 is 14 amino acids long. Germline lookup yields CDR1 SQVTM and CDR2 ANQGSEA. CDR3 in DNA: TGCAGCGTCGGGGACTCCTCTGGGGCCAACGTCCTGACTTTC. This encodes CSVGDSSGANVLTF.

The rearrangement joins TRBV6-4 to TRBJ1-1, with 7 bases identical to TRBD1. The CDR3 consists of 14 residues. Germline CDR1 is MRHNA and CDR2 is SNTAGT. V trimming: 6 bases; J trimming: 3 bases; junction bases outside the gene matches: 7. CDR3 DNA: TGTGCCAGCAGAGAGACAGGGAGAGACACTGAAGCTTTCTTT. Translating gives CASRETGRDTEAFF.

This chain connects TRBV7-8 to TRBJ2-5, with D perhaps TRBD1 or TRBD2 (5 bases each). This CDR3 is built from 15 residues. CDR1 and CDR2 (germline): SGHVS, FQNEAQ. V lost 3 bases and J lost 2, with 13 bases in between. The CDR3 is CASSLTHGAQETQYF. Here the CDR3 DNA reads TGTGCCAGCAGCTTGACGCACGGGGCTCAAGAGACCCAGTACTTC.

This chain uses TRBV13 with TRBJ2-1; 10 nucleotides align to TRBD1. Germline assignment: CDR1 PRHDT and CDR2 FYEKMQ (reference sequence). The CDR3 contains 17 residues. V was pared by 0 bases and J by 8 bases, with 10 bases of the junction left unmatched. The CDR3 is CASSLGLWGQGLHEQFF. Here the CDR3 DNA reads TGTGCCAGCAGCTTAGGCCTTTGGGGACAGGGGCTCCATGAGCAGTTCTTC.

This chain joins TRBV5-6 and TRBJ1-5, with 7 bases that match TRBD1. CDR3 length: 16 amino acids. Trimming cost V 0 bases and J 3 bases; bases outside gene matches: 6. Per the germline V gene, CDR1 is SGHDT and CDR2 is YYEEEE. The CDR3 nucleotides are TGTGCCAGCAGCTTGGGGGGTACAGGGGTCAATCAGCCCCAGCATTTT. This sequence encodes CASSLGGTGVNQPQHF.

The chain joins TRBV7-2 to TRBJ2-7; TRBD2 might be the D (5 bases). Germline V gives CDR1 SGHTA, CDR2 FQGNSA. V lost 4 bases to trimming and J lost 6 bases, with 10 bases between them. The CDR3 length is 12 residues. The CDR3 DNA sequence: TGTGCCAGCAGCTCCACGAGGGTCGAGCAGTACTTC. Its translation: CASSSTRVEQYF.

J is TRBJ2-3 and V is TRBV10-3; 10 positions match TRBD2. CDR1 and CDR2 from the germline V gene are ENHRY and SYGVKD. Trimming removed 10 bases from V and 3 bases from J; junction bases left unmatched: 7. The CDR3 spans 14 residues. CDR3 sequence reads: CATEAGGETDTQYF. CDR3 sequence (DNA): TGTGCCACCGAAGCGGGGGGGGAAACAGATACGCAGTATTTT.

The CDR3 nucleotides are TGTGCCAGCAGCTTACCGGGGGGGGGATACTACGAGCAGTACTTC. Translation gives CASSLPGGGYYEQYF. The chain has TRBV7-6 and TRBJ2-7; 8 bases line up with TRBD2. V gave up 2 bases and J gave up 3 bases; unmatched junction bases: 6. CDR1 and CDR2 from the germline V gene are SGHVS and FNYEAQ. This CDR3 is built from 15 residues.

This CDR3 reads CASSRDGDQPQHF. Here the CDR3 DNA reads TGTGCCAGCAGCCGGGACGGGGATCAGCCCCAGCATTTT. The chain links TRBV7-8 to TRBJ1-5; tentatively, D is TRBD1 (5 bases). The V end lost 5 bases, the J end lost 5 bases, and 10 bases lay between the germline ends. Germline lookup yields CDR1 SGHVS and CDR2 FQNEAQ. This CDR3 region has 13 residues.

This clone turned up a few times. The rearrangement links TRBV5-5 to TRBJ2-1, with D unclear. Between the trimmed V and J ends, which lost 4 bases and 12 bases, there was a span of 14 bases. Germline V gene lookup returns CDR1 SGHKS and CDR2 YYEKEE (reference sequence). This CDR3 region has 12 residues. The CDR3 DNA reads as TGTGCCAGCAGCCGCGACGAGTTCGGGCAGTTCTTC. Protein sequence: CASSRDEFGQFF.